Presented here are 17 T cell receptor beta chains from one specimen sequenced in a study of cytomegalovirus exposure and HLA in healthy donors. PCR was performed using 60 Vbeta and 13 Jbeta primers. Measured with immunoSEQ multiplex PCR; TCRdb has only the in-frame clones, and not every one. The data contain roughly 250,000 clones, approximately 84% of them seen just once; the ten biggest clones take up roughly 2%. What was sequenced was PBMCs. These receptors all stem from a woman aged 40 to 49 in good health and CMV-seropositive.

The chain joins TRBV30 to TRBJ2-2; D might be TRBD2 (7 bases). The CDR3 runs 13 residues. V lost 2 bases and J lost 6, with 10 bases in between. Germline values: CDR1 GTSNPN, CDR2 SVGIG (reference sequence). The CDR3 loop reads CAWSRGGSGELFF. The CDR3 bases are TGTGCCTGGAGTAGGGGGGGATCCGGGGAGCTGTTTTTT.

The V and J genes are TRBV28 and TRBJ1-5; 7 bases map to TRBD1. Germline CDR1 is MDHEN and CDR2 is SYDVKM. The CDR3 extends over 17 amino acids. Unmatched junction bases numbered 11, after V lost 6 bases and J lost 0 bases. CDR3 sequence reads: CASSLGQAINSNQPQHF. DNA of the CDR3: TGTGCCAGCAGCCTAGGACAGGCCATCAATAGCAATCAGCCCCAGCATTTT. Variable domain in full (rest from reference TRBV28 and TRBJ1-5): DVKVTQSSRYLVKRTGEKVFLECVQDMDHENMFWYRQDPGLGLRLIYFSYDVKMKEKGDIPEGYSVSREKKERFSLILESASTNQTSMYLCASSLGQAINSNQPQHFGDGTRLSIL.

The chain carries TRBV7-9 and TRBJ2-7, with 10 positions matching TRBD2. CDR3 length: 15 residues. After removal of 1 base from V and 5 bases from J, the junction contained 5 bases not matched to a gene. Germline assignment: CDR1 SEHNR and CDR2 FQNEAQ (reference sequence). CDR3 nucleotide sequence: TGTGCCAGCAGCTTAGGGCCTAGCGGGAGTCACGAGCAGTACTTC. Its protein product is CASSLGPSGSHEQYF.

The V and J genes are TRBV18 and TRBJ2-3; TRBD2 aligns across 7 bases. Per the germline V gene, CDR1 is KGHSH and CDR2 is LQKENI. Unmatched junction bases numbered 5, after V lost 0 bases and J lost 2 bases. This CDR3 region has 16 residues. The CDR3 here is CASSPPGTTSTDTQYF. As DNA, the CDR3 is TGTGCCAGCTCACCACCCGGGACTACCTCCACAGATACGCAGTATTTT.

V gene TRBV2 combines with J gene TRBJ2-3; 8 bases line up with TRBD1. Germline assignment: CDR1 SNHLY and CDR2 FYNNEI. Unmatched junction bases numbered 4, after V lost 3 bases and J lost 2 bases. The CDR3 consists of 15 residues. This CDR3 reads CASSDGQGFTDTQYF. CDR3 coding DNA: TGTGCCAGCAGTGACGGACAGGGATTCACAGATACGCAGTATTTT.

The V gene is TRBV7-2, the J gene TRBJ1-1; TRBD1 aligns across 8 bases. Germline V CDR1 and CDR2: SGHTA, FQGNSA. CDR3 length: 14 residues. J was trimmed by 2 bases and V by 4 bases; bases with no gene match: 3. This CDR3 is CASSSSGGNTEAFF. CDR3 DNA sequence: TGTGCCAGCAGCTCTTCAGGGGGCAACACTGAAGCTTTCTTT.

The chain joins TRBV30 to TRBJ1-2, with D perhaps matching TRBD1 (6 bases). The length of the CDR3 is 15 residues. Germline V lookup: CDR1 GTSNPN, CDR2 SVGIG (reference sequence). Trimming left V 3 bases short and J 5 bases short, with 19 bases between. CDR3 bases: TGTGCCTGGAGCGCAAAGACAGGTCCATTTTATGGCTACACCTTC. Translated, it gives CAWSAKTGPFYGYTF.

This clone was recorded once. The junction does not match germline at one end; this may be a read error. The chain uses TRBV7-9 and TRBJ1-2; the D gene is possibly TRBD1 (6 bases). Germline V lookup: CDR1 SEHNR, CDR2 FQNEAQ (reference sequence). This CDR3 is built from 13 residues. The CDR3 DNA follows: TGTTCCAGCAGAGGAAACAGGGCCGATGGCTACACCTTC. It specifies CSSRGNRADGYTF.

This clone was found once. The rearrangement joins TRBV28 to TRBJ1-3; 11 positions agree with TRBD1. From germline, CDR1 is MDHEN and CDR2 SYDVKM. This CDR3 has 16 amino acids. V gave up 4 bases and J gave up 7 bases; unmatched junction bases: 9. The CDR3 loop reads CASSSTGTGGGNTIYF. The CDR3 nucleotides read TGTGCCAGCAGTTCTACCGGGACAGGGGGAGGTAACACCATATATTTT.

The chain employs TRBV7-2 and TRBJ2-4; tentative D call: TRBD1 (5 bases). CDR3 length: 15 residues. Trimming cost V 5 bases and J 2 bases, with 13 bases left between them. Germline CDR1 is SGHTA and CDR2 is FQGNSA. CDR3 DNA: TGTGCCAGCAGCCCTCTACAGGTTTCCAAAAACATTCAGTACTTC. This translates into CASSPLQVSKNIQYF. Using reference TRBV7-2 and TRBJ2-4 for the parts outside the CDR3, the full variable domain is GAGVSQSPSNKVTEKGKDVELRCDPISGHTALYWYRQSLGQGLEFLIYFQGNSAPDKSGLPSDRFSAERTGGSVSTLTIQRTQQEDSAVYLCASSPLQVSKNIQYFGAGTRLSVL.

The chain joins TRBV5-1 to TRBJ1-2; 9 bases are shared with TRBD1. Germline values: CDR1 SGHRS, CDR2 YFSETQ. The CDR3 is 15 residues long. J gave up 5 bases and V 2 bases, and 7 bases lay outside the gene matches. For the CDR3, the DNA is TGCGCCAGCAGCTTTGACAGGGGGACTACTTATGGCTACACCTTC. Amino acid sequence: CASSFDRGTTYGYTF. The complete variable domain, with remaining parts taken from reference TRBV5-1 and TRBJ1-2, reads KAGVTQTPRYLIKTRGQQVTLSCSPISGHRSVSWYQQTPGQGLQFLFEYFSETQRNKGNFPGRFSGRQFSNSRSEMNVSTLELGDSALYLCASSFDRGTTYGYTFGSGTRLTVV.

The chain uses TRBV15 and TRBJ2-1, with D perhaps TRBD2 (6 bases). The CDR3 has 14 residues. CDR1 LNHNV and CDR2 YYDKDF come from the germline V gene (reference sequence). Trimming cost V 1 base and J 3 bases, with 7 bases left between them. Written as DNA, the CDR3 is TGTGCCACCAGCAGAGGCGGGGACTACAATGAGCAGTTCTTC. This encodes CATSRGGDYNEQFF.

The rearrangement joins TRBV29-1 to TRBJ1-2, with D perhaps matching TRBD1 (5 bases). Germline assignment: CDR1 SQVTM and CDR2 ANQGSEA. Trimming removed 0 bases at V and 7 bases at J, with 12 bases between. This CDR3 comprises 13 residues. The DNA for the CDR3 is TGCAGCGTTGAAGAGGGGCAGATCGGTGGCTACACCTTC. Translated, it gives CSVEEGQIGGYTF. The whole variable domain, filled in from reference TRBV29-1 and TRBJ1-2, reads SAVISQKPSRDICQRGTSLTIQCQVDSQVTMMFWYRQQPGQSLTLIATANQGSEATYESGFVIDKFPISRPNLTFSTLTVSNMSPEDSSIYLCSVEEGQIGGYTFGSGTRLTVV.

CDR3 DNA: TGTGCCAGCAGCTTCCGACTAGCGGGAGGGCAGACAGATACGCAGTATTTT. Its translation: CASSFRLAGGQTDTQYF. The chain recombines TRBV11-2 with TRBJ2-3; 14 bases map to TRBD2. V trimming: 3 bases; J trimming: 3 bases; junction bases outside the gene matches: 5. Germline-derived CDR1 and CDR2 are SGHAT and FQNNGV. The CDR3 totals 17 residues. Using reference TRBV11-2 and TRBJ2-3 for the parts outside the CDR3, the full variable domain is EAGVAQSPRYKIIEKRQSVAFWCNPISGHATLYWYQQILGQGPKLLIQFQNNGVVDDSQLPKDRFSAERLKGVDSTLKIQPAKLEDSAVYLCASSFRLAGGQTDTQYFGPGTRLTVL.

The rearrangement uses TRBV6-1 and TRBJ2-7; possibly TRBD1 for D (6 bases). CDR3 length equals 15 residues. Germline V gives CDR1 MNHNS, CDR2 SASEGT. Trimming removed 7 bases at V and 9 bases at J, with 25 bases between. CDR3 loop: CASTTTPGHPTGQYF. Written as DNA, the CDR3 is TGTGCCAGCACGACTACACCGGGACACCCAACGGGGCAGTACTTC.

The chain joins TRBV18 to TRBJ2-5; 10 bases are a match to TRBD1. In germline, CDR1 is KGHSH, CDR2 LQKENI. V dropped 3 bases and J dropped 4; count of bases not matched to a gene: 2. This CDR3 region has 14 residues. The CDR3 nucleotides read TGTGCCAGCTCACCGGGACAGGGGACAGAGACCCAGTACTTC. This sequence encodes CASSPGQGTETQYF.

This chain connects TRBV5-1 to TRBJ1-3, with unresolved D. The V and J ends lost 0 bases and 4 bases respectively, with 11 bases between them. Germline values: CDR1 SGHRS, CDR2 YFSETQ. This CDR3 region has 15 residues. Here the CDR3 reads CASSLEGGRGNTIYF. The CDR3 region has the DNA TGCGCCAGCAGCTTGGAAGGAGGTAGAGGAAACACCATATATTTT.